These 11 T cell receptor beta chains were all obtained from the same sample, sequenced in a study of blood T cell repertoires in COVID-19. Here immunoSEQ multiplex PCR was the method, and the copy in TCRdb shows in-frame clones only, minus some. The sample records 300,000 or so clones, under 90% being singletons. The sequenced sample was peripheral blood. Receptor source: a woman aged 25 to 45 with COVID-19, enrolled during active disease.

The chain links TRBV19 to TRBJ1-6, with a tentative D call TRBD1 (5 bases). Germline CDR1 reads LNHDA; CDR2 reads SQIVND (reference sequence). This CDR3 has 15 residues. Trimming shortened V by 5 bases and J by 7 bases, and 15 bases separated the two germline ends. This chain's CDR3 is CASSPLQVQNSPLHF. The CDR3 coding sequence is TGTGCCAGTAGTCCCCTACAGGTCCAGAATTCACCCCTCCACTTT.

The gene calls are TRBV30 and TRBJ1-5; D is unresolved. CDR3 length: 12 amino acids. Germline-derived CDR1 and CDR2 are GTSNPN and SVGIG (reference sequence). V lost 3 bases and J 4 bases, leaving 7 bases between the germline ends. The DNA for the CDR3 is TGTGCCTGGAGCGAGAGGAATCAGCCCCAGCATTTT. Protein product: CAWSERNQPQHF.

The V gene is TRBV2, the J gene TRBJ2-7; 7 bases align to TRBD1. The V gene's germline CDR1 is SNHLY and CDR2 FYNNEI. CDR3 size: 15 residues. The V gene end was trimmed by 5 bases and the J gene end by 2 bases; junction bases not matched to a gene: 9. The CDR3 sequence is CASSRERGPTYEQYF. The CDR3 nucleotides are TGTGCCAGCAGTCGCGAGAGGGGGCCAACCTACGAGCAGTACTTC.

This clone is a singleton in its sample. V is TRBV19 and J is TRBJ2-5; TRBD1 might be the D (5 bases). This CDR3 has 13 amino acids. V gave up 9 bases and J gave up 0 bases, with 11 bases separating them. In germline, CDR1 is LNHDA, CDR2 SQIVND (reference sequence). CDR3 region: CASRQDNQETQYF. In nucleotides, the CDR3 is TGTGCCAGCCGGCAGGACAACCAAGAGACCCAGTACTTC.

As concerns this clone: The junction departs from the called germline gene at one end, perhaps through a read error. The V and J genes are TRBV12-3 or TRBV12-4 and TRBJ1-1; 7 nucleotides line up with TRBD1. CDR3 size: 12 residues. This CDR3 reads CASKQGNAEAFF. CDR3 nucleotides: TGTGCCAGCAAACAGGGGAACGCTGAAGCTTTCTTT.

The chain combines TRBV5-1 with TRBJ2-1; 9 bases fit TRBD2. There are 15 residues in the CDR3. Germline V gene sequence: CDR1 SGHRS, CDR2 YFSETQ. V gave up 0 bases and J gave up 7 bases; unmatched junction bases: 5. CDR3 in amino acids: CASSLVAGGPNEQFF. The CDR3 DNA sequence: TGCGCCAGCAGCTTGGTTGCGGGAGGGCCAAATGAGCAGTTCTTC.

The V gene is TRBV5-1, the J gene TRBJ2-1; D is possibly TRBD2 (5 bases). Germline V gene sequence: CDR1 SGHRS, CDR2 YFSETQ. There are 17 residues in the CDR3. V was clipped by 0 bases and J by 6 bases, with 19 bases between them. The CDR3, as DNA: TGCGCCAGCAGCTTGGGAGGGCCCGATTACCTTTCCAATGAGCAGTTCTTC. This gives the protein CASSLGGPDYLSNEQFF.

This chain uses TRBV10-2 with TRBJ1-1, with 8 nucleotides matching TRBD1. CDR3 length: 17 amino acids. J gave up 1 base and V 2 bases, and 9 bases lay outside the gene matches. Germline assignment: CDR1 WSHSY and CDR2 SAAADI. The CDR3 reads CASSEKTGGPGNTEAFF. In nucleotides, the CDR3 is TGCGCCAGCAGTGAGAAAACAGGGGGTCCTGGGAACACTGAAGCTTTCTTT.

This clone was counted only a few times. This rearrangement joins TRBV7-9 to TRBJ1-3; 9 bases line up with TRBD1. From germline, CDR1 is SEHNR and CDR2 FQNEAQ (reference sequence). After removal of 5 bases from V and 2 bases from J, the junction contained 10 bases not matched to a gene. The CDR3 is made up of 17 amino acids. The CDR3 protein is CASSPRGQGNTGNTIYF. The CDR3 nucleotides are TGTGCCAGCAGCCCCCGAGGACAGGGGAATACTGGAAACACCATATATTTT.

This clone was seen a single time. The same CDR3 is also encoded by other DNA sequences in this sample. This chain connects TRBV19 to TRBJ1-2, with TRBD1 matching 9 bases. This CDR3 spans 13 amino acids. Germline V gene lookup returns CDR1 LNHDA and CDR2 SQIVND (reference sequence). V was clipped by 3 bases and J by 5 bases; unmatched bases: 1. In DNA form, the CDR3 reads TGTGCCAGTAGTATCGGGACAGGGTATGGCTACACCTTC. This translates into CASSIGTGYGYTF.

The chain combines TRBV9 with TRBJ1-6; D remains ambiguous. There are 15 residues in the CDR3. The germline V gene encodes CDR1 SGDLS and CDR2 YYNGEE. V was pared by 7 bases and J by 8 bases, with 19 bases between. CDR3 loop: CASSATESSHSPLHF. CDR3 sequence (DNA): TGTGCCAGCTCTGCGACTGAGAGTTCGCATTCACCCCTCCACTTT.